This passage covers 28 T cell receptor beta chains from one sample sequenced in a study of T-cell reconstitution after alpha-beta-depleted transplantation in children. Unique molecular identifiers were incorporated during preparation of the TCRbeta library. TCRdb re-called the PCR reads with MiXCR, one entry per CDR3 protein. Among about 400,000 distinct CDR3 sequences listed, about 14% were seen once. This specimen was PBMCs, taken from the stem cell graft. Every receptor here comes from a human donor who donated a stem cell graft to a child with Fanconi anemia.

Ten or more counts support this clonotype. The rearrangement links TRBV9 to TRBJ2-1; 13 bases fit TRBD2. The CDR3 covers 15 residues. The trim removed 4 bases at V and 6 bases at J, leaving 4 bases unmatched. Germline lookup yields CDR1 SGDLS and CDR2 YYNGEE. CDR3: CASSPTSGGANEQFF. The CDR3 region has the DNA TGTGCCAGCAGCCCAACTAGCGGGGGGGCCAATGAGCAGTTCTTC. The full variable domain, its missing parts supplied by reference TRBV9 and TRBJ2-1, is DSGVTQTPKHLITATGQRVTLRCSPRSGDLSVYWYQQSLDQGLQFLIQYYNGEERAKGNILERFSAQQFPDLHSELNLSSLELGDSALYFCASSPTSGGANEQFFGPGTRLTVL.

The chain combines TRBV12-3 or TRBV12-4 with TRBJ1-1; the D gene is possibly TRBD1 (5 bases). V was cut by 3 bases and J by 3 bases, with 23 bases left in between. The CDR3 extends over 18 amino acids. CDR3 nucleotide sequence: TGTGCCAGCAGTTTTAAAGGGAGGGGCGTTGTTCGGGACACTGAAGCTTTCTTT. Amino acids: CASSFKGRGVVRDTEAFF.

A few counts support this clonotype. V gene TRBV20-1 combines with J gene TRBJ1-2; 7 bases line up with TRBD1. V was clipped by 1 base and J by 8 bases; unmatched bases: 10. Germline-derived CDR1 and CDR2 are DFQATT and SNEGSKA (reference sequence). This CDR3 region has 14 residues. The DNA for the CDR3 is TGCAGTGCTAGAGCCCCACCGACAGGGTTGGGCTACACCTTC. It codes for CSARAPPTGLGYTF.

The chain joins TRBV6-5 to TRBJ1-1; 7 nucleotides line up with TRBD1. This CDR3 is built from 15 residues. After removal of 1 base from V and 5 bases from J, the junction contained 7 bases not matched to a gene. Germline values: CDR1 MNHEY, CDR2 SVGAGI. The CDR3 protein is CASSYLPGQSTEAFF. CDR3 bases: TGTGCCAGCAGTTACTTACCGGGACAGTCGACTGAAGCTTTCTTT.

The chain has TRBV12-3 or TRBV12-4 and TRBJ1-2; perhaps TRBD1 as D (5 bases). CDR3 length equals 15 residues. Trimming stripped 1 base from V and 0 bases from J, with 9 bases between. The CDR3 loop is CASSLGTQPNYGYTF. CDR3 bases: TGTGCCAGCAGTTTAGGGACACAGCCTAACTATGGCTACACCTTC.

The chain is built from TRBV21-1 and TRBJ2-1. TRBV21-1 is a pseudogene locus. CDR3 length: 16 residues. CDR3 sequence: CASSKGEHPSYNEQFF. The CDR3 DNA reads TGTGCCAGCAGCAAAGGAGAGCATCCCTCCTACAATGAGCAGTTCTTC.

The chain recombines TRBV18 with TRBJ2-3, with no clear D. The CDR3 extends over 12 amino acids. V lost 5 bases to trimming and J lost 8 bases, with 11 bases between them. Germline V gives CDR1 KGHSH, CDR2 LQKENI. CDR3 sequence reads: CASSSEKFTQYF. The CDR3 DNA sequence: TGTGCCAGCTCAAGCGAGAAGTTTACGCAGTATTTT.

The chain recombines TRBV29-1 with TRBJ2-7, with D perhaps assigned TRBD1 or TRBD2 (5 bases each). V was pared by 4 bases and J by 0 bases, with 7 bases between. CDR1 SQVTM and CDR2 ANQGSEA come from the germline V gene. CDR3 size: 12 residues. In DNA, the CDR3 is TGCAGCGTTGGGGACGGCTCCTACGAGCAGTACTTC. Protein product: CSVGDGSYEQYF.

J is TRBJ2-3 and V is TRBV12-3 or TRBV12-4, with no clear D. Trimming pared 4 bases from V and 6 bases from J, leaving 14 bases between. The CDR3 spans 14 residues. Written as DNA, the CDR3 is TGTGCCAGCAGTTCCCCCCCAGGATGGGATACGCAGTATTTT. Translating it yields CASSSPPGWDTQYF.

V and J are TRBV6-2 or TRBV6-3 and TRBJ2-2; TRBD2 matches at 8 bases. The V gene's germline CDR1 is MNHEY and CDR2 SVGEGT. Trimming removed 8 bases from V and 6 bases from J; junction bases left unmatched: 14. This CDR3 spans 16 amino acids. CDR3 sequence: CASSGASVAGSGELFF. The DNA of the CDR3 is TGTGCCAGCTCGGGGGCGAGCGTAGCGGGGTCCGGGGAGCTGTTTTTT.

This clonotype was found a few times. The chain carries TRBV5-1 and TRBJ2-3, with 8 positions matching TRBD2. The V and J ends lost 6 bases and 5 bases, in that order; junction bases with no gene match: 8. Germline CDR1 and CDR2: SGHRS and YFSETQ. The length of the CDR3 is 14 residues. The CDR3 DNA is TGCGCCAGCACCCCGCACCTAGCGGGAGATACGCAGTATTTT. It is translated as CASTPHLAGDTQYF.

J is TRBJ2-2 and V is TRBV4-2, with D possibly matching TRBD1 (5 bases). Germline V lookup: CDR1 LGHNA, CDR2 YNFKEQ. The CDR3 spans 18 residues. The V and J ends lost 1 base and 6 bases respectively, with 21 bases between them. The CDR3 DNA reads as TGTGCCAGCAGCCAAGGGTGGGGCCGTACCACTGGGGCCGGGGAGCTGTTTTTT. Translated, it gives CASSQGWGRTTGAGELFF.

This clonotype was counted at least ten times. This chain connects TRBV6-5 to TRBJ1-6; 11 nucleotides line up with TRBD1. Germline V CDR1 and CDR2: MNHEY, SVGAGI. The CDR3 has 14 amino acids. V was clipped by 6 bases and J by 14 bases; unmatched bases: 9. CDR3 DNA sequence: TGTGCCAGCAGCCGCGGGACAGGGGGAACAACCCTCCACTTT. Translation: CASSRGTGGTTLHF.

This clonotype has ten or more counts. The chain employs TRBV11-1 and TRBJ2-6; perhaps TRBD1 as D (6 bases). CDR3 size: 15 residues. The V gene lost 5 bases and the J gene lost 7 bases, with 15 bases spanning the gap. Germline V gene sequence: CDR1 SGHAT, CDR2 FQDESV (reference sequence). CDR3 residues: CASSPRDTGANVLTF. For the CDR3, the DNA is TGTGCCAGCAGCCCTCGGGACACCGGCGCCAACGTCCTGACTTTC.

This clonotype showed up many times. CDR3 coding DNA: TGTGCCAGCAGTTTATCTAGGCAGTTCCAAGAGACCCAGTACTTC. Residues: CASSLSRQFQETQYF. The V gene is TRBV27, the J gene TRBJ2-5; D is undetermined. Germline CDR1 and CDR2: MNHEY and SMNVEV (reference sequence). V dropped 0 bases and J dropped 1 base, with 9 bases sitting between them. The CDR3 has 15 amino acids.

There are a few counts of this clonotype. CDR3 DNA: TGTGCCAGCAGCTTAGTAGGGGACGATTACGAGCAGTACTTC. Translating gives CASSLVGDDYEQYF. The chain has TRBV7-2 and TRBJ2-7; D is perhaps TRBD1 or TRBD2 (5 bases each). V was clipped by 1 base and J by 4 bases, with 11 bases between them. This CDR3 comprises 14 residues. Germline values: CDR1 SGHTA, CDR2 FQGNSA.

This clonotype was detected many times. J is TRBJ2-3 and V is TRBV10-2; 7 bases line up with TRBD2. Germline V gene data show CDR1 as WSHSY and CDR2 as SAAADI. The CDR3 is 16 amino acids. With V trimmed by 0 bases and J by 3 bases, 6 bases remained unmatched. CDR3 nucleotides: TGCGCCAGCAGTGAGTCCTGGGGGGGAAAAACAGATACGCAGTATTTT. It translates to CASSESWGGKTDTQYF.

The chain links TRBV5-1 to TRBJ2-7, with 9 bases that match TRBD1. Germline V gene lookup returns CDR1 SGHRS and CDR2 YFSETQ. The CDR3 sequence is 15 residues long. V gave up 0 bases and J gave up 3 bases; unmatched junction bases: 4. CDR3: CASSLDGQGIYEQYF. The CDR3 nucleotides are TGCGCCAGCAGCTTGGATGGACAGGGGATCTACGAGCAGTACTTC.

This clonotype came up a few times. This sequence joins TRBV2 and TRBJ1-2; perhaps TRBD1 as D (6 bases). Trimming took off 7 bases at V and 3 bases at J, with 6 bases between the two ends. Germline V gene data show CDR1 as SNHLY and CDR2 as FYNNEI. There are 11 residues in the CDR3. The CDR3: CASNRDYGYTF. The DNA of the CDR3 is TGTGCCAGCAACAGGGACTATGGCTACACCTTC.

This clonotype occurred many times. The V call is TRBV20-1, the J call TRBJ1-1; D unclear. This CDR3 comprises 12 residues. Germline loops: CDR1 DFQATT, CDR2 SNEGSKA (reference sequence). CDR3 amino acids: CSIQERRKSAFF. Written as DNA, the CDR3 is TGCAGCATCCAAGAAAGGCGAAAGTCAGCTTTCTTT.

J is TRBJ2-1 and V is TRBV4-1; D possibly uses TRBD1 or TRBD2 (5 bases each). The germline gives CDR1 MGHRA, CDR2 YSYEKL. CDR3 length: 18 amino acids. V was pared by 0 bases and J by 2 bases, with 17 bases between. CDR3 coding DNA: TGCGCCAGCAGCCAAGACCCCTATGGGGGTTATCCCTACAATGAGCAGTTCTTC. Protein product: CASSQDPYGGYPYNEQFF.

This clonotype came up a few times. The V call is TRBV20-1, the J call TRBJ2-2; D is possibly TRBD2 (7 bases). Germline V gives CDR1 DFQATT, CDR2 SNEGSKA (reference sequence). CDR3 size: 15 residues. Trimming pared 5 bases from V and 5 bases from J, leaving 18 bases between. The CDR3 is CSAYVQGAGTGELFF. CDR3 sequence (DNA): TGCAGTGCTTATGTACAGGGAGCGGGGACCGGGGAGCTGTTTTTT.

V is TRBV12-3 or TRBV12-4 and J is TRBJ2-3; D remains unclear. The CDR3 runs 12 residues. Trimming cost V 8 bases and J 4 bases, with 10 bases left between them. The CDR3 loop is CASRAMADTQYF. The CDR3 DNA reads TGTGCCAGCCGCGCGATGGCAGATACGCAGTATTTT.

The chain combines TRBV25-1 with TRBJ2-7; weak D call: TRBD1 (6 bases). The CDR3 contains 16 residues. Germline lookup yields CDR1 MGHDK and CDR2 SYGVNS. V lost 4 bases and J lost 3, with 19 bases in between. The CDR3 region is CASSGPSGTRYYEQYF. CDR3 in DNA: TGTGCCAGCAGTGGCCCTTCCGGGACAAGATACTACGAGCAGTACTTC.

The chain has TRBV20-1 and TRBJ2-1; the match to TRBD1 covers 9 bases. V lost 1 base and J lost 4; bases outside the gene matches: 5. The CDR3 length is 15 residues. Germline CDR1 and CDR2: DFQATT and SNEGSKA (reference sequence). The CDR3 loop reads CSARGRDRAYNEQFF. CDR3 DNA: TGCAGTGCTAGAGGGCGGGACAGGGCTTACAATGAGCAGTTCTTC.

This clonotype was seen a few times. The genes are TRBV29-1 and TRBJ2-1; D might be TRBD1 (5 bases). Germline V lookup: CDR1 SQVTM, CDR2 ANQGSEA. CDR3 length: 15 residues. V was pared by 5 bases and J by 0 bases, with 14 bases between. The CDR3 nucleotides are TGCAGCGTTTTGGACATGGGCAGCTCCTACAATGAGCAGTTCTTC. This encodes CSVLDMGSSYNEQFF.

This clonotype was recorded a few times. V is TRBV6-6 and J is TRBJ1-1, with D possibly being TRBD1 (6 bases). V was trimmed by 10 bases and J by 5 bases, leaving 11 bases between them. Per the germline V gene, CDR1 is MNHNY and CDR2 is SVGAGI (reference sequence). The CDR3 spans 11 residues. CDR3 DNA sequence: TGTGCCACCGTCAGGGGAACTGAAGCTTTCTTT. Translating gives CATVRGTEAFF.

The rearrangement joins TRBV7-9 to TRBJ2-1, with D tentatively TRBD2 (5 bases). V dropped 1 base and J dropped 7 bases, with 11 bases sitting between them. The CDR3 has 14 residues. Germline CDR1 SEHNR, CDR2 FQNEAQ (reference sequence). CDR3 DNA sequence: TGTGCCAGCAGCTTAGGGAGCGGAGCGAATGAGCAGTTCTTC. It translates to CASSLGSGANEQFF.